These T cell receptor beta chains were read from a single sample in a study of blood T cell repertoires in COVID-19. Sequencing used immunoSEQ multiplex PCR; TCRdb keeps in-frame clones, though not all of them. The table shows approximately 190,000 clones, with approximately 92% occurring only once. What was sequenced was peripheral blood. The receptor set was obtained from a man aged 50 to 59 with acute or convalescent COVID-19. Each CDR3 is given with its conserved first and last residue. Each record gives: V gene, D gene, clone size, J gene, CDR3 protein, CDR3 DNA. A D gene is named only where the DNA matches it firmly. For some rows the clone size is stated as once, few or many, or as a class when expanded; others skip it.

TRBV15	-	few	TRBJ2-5	CATSRGTGPRETQYF	TGTGCCACCAGCAGAGGTACAGGGCCTAGGGAGACCCAGTACTTC
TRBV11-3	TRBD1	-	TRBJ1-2	CASSSPIGDRGYGYTF	TGTGCCAGCAGCTCCCCAATCGGGGACAGGGGCTATGGCTACACCTTC
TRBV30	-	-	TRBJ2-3	CAWSLIADTQYF	TGTGCCTGGAGTTTGATAGCAGATACGCAGTATTTT
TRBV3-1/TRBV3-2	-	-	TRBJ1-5	CASSPDLGGGQPQHF	TGTGCCAGCAGCCCGGACTTGGGGGGTGGGCAGCCCCAGCATTTT
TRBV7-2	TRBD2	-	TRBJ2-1	CASKKGGRDYNEQFF	TGTGCCAGCAAGAAGGGTGGGAGGGATTACAATGAGCAGTTCTTC
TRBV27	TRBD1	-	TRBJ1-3	CASSGAADRAAGNTIYF	TGTGCCAGCAGTGGGGCAGCAGACAGGGCAGCTGGAAACACCATATATTTT
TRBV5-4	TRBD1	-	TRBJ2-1	CASSRGQGSYNEQFF	TGTGCCAGCAGCCGCGGACAGGGATCCTACAATGAGCAGTTCTTC
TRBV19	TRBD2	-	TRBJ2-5	CASSIARRGGRETQYF	TGTGCCAGTAGTATAGCACGGCGGGGGGGCCGAGAGACCCAGTACTTC
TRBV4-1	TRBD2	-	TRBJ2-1	CASSQAGGGSYNEQFF	TGCGCCAGCAGCCAAGCCGGCGGGGGCTCCTACAATGAGCAGTTCTTC
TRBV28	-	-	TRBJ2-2	CASSFGRGVGELFF	TGTGCCAGCAGTTTCGGGCGGGGTGTCGGGGAGCTGTTTTTT
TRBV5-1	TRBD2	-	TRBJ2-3	CASSSFVTSGRTDTQYF	TGCGCCAGCAGCTCCTTCGTGACTAGCGGGAGGACAGATACGCAGTATTTT
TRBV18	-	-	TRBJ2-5	CASSLGVRETQYF	TGTGCCAGCTCACTAGGGGTACGCGAGACCCAGTACTTC
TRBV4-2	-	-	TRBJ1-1	CASSPRVMNTEAFF	TGTGCCAGCAGCCCTCGAGTCATGAACACTGAAGCTTTCTTT
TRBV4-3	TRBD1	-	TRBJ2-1	CASSQEHRGFKNEQFF	TGCGCCAGCAGCCAAGAACACAGGGGCTTCAAGAATGAGCAGTTCTTC
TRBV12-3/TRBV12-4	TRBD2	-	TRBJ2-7	CASSPGGSYEQYF	TGTGCCAGCAGTCCGGGGGGCTCCTACGAGCAGTACTTC
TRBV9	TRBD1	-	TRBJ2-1	CASSVVGTGTINEQFF	TGTGCCAGCAGCGTAGTCGGGACAGGGACCATTAATGAGCAGTTCTTC
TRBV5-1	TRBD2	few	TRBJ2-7	CASSSGLADEQYF	TGCGCCAGCAGCTCGGGACTAGCGGACGAGCAGTACTTC
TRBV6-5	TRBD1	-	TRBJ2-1	CASSSTGVNEQFF	TGTGCCAGCAGCTCAACAGGGGTAAATGAGCAGTTCTTC
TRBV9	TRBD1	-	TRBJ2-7	CASSGGVGQGGYEQYF	TGTGCCAGCAGCGGAGGGGTGGGACAGGGGGGATACGAGCAGTACTTC
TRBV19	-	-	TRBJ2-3	CASSLRESRTDTQYF	TGTGCCAGTAGTCTTCGGGAGTCGCGCACAGATACGCAGTATTTT
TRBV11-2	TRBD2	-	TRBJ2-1	CASSLASGVYNEQFF	TGTGCCAGCAGCTTAGCAAGCGGGGTTTACAATGAGCAGTTCTTC
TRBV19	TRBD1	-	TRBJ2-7	CASSRTGTGSYEQYF	TGTGCCAGTTCCCGTACCGGGACAGGATCCTACGAGCAGTACTTC
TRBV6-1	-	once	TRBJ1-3	CASSEMGASGNTIYF	TGTGCCAGCAGTGAAATGGGGGCCTCTGGAAACACCATATATTTT
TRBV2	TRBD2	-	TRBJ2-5	CASNALRGGETQYF	TGTGCCAGCAATGCCCTGCGGGGGGGAGAGACCCAGTACTTC
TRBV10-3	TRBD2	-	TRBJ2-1	CATAVMAGGIYNEQFF	TGTGCCACCGCCGTTATGGCGGGGGGGATATACAATGAGCAGTTCTTC
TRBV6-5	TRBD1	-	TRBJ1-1	CASGTGINTEAFF	TGTGCCAGCGGGACAGGGATTAACACTGAAGCTTTCTTT
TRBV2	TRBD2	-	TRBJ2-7	CASGREGYISYEQYF	TGTGCCAGCGGAAGGGAGGGCTACATCTCCTACGAGCAGTACTTC
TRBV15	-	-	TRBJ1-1	CATREDVNTEAFF	TGTGCCACCAGGGAGGACGTTAACACTGAAGCTTTCTTT
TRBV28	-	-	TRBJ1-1	CASSRWGGGTEAFF	TGTGCCAGCAGTCGCTGGGGGGGAGGCACTGAAGCTTTCTTT
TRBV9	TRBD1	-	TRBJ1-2	CASSEGTGYGYTF	TGTGCCAGCAGCGAGGGGACAGGGTATGGCTACACCTTC
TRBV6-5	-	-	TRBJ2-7	CASNPNLGGYEQYF	TGTGCCAGCAACCCGAATTTGGGGGGCTACGAGCAGTACTTC
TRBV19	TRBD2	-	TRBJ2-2	CASSPLAGAGELFF	TGTGCCAGTAGTCCGCTAGCGGGGGCCGGGGAGCTGTTTTTT
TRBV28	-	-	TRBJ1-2	CASSLSRQYGYTF	TGTGCCAGCAGTTTATCTAGACAGTATGGCTACACCTTC
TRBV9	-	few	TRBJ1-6	CASSVDSYNSPLHF	TGTGCCAGCAGCGTAGATAGCTATAATTCACCCCTCCACTTT
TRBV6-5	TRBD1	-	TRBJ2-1	CASSEPGQGTHEQFF	TGTGCCAGCAGCGAGCCGGGACAGGGGACCCATGAGCAGTTCTTC
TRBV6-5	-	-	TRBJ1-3	CASRRQSSGNTIYF	TGTGCCAGCAGAAGACAGAGCTCTGGAAACACCATATATTTT
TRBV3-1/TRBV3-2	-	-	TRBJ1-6	CASSQEWGRVNSPLHF	TGTGCCAGCAGCCAAGAATGGGGCAGGGTGAATTCACCCCTCCACTTT
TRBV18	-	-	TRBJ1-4	CASSQGATNEKLFF	TGTGCCAGCTCACAGGGAGCAACTAATGAAAAACTGTTTTTT
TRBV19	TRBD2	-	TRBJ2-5	CASSTGLGETQYF	TGTGCCAGTAGTACGGGACTAGGAGAGACCCAGTACTTC
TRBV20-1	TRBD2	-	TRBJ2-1	CSALLRELVFF	TGCAGTGCCCTCCTGCGGGAGTTGGTGTTCTTC
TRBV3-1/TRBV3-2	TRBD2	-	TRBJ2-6	CASSQAAGGTLLSGANVLTF	TGTGCCAGCAGCCAAGCAGCGGGGGGCACTTTACTCTCTGGGGCCAACGTCCTGACTTTC
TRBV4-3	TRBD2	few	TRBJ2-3	CASSPSPMVAGRPRSTDTQYF	TGCGCCAGCAGCCCCTCGCCTATGGTAGCGGGGCGCCCCCGGAGCACAGATACGCAGTATTTT
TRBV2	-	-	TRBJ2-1	CASTGYNEQFF	TGTGCCAGCACGGGGTACAATGAGCAGTTCTTC
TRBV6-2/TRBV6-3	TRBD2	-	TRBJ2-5	CASSGGGEETQYF	TGTGCCAGCAGTGGGGGAGGGGAAGAGACCCAGTACTTC
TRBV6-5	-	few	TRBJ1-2	CASRRLPRGGGYTF	TGTGCCAGCAGACGATTACCCCGAGGGGGAGGCTACACCTTC
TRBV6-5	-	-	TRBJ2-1	CASSYAGIRNNEQFF	TGTGCCAGCAGTTACGCGGGGATCCGAAACAATGAGCAGTTCTTC
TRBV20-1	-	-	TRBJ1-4	CSASQNEKLFF	TGCAGTGCTAGCCAGAATGAAAAACTGTTTTTT
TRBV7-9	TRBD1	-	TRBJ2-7	CASSQGQYEQYF	TGTGCCAGCAGCCAGGGACAGTACGAGCAGTACTTC
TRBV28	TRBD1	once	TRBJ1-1	CASNAIGDRREAFF	TGTGCCAGCAACGCCATCGGGGACAGGCGGGAAGCTTTCTTT
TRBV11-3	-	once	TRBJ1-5	CASSLVEISRQPQHF	TGTGCCAGCAGCTTAGTCGAAATCTCCAGGCAGCCCCAGCATTTT
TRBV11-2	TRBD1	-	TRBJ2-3	CASSLRAGGSDTQYF	TGTGCCAGCAGCTTAAGGGCAGGGGGTTCAGATACGCAGTATTTT
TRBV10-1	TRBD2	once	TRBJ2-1	CASSESRGLAGGPSYNEQFF	TGCGCCAGCAGTGAGTCGAGGGGTCTAGCGGGGGGGCCTTCCTACAATGAGCAGTTCTTC
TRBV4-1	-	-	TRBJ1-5	CASSRSLGGNQPQHF	TGCGCCAGCAGCCGAAGTCTAGGGGGCAATCAGCCCCAGCATTTT
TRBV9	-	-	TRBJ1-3	CASSVGRGTGNTIYF	TGTGCCAGCAGCGTAGGTCGGGGTACTGGAAACACCATATATTTT
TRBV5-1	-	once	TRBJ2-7	CASSSEGLDEQYF	TGCGCCAGCAGTTCTGAGGGCCTAGACGAGCAGTACTTC
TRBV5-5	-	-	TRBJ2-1	CASSLQYGNEQFF	TGTGCCAGCAGCTTGCAGTATGGCAATGAGCAGTTCTTC
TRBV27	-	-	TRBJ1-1	CASSFRENTEAFF	TGTGCCAGCAGTTTCAGGGAGAACACTGAAGCTTTCTTT
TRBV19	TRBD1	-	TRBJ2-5	CASSIADRAQETQYF	TGTGCCAGTAGTATTGCCGACAGGGCACAAGAGACCCAGTACTTC
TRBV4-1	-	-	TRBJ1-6	CASSQDFMTRDNSPLHF	TGCGCCAGCAGCCAAGATTTCATGACGCGGGATAATTCACCCCTCCACTTT
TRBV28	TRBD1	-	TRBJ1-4	CASSIGQGNEKLFF	TGTGCCAGCAGCATCGGACAGGGTAATGAAAAACTGTTTTTT